This T cell receptor (beta chain) was observed in a study of CD8 T cells in Susac syndrome. When the RNA was reverse transcribed, random hexamers were used with an input of roughly 0.45 to 1 ug. The method of amplification for TCR beta CDR3 was immunoSEQ multiplex PCR, covering 54 Vbeta and 13 Jbeta. TCRdb itself ran the immunoSEQ multiplex PCR reads through MiXCR, one entry per CDR3 protein. Of about 140,000 distinct CDR3 sequences listed, 94% are singletons. The study, taken as a whole, reports: The relatively small number of individuals in the TCR sequencing and HLA analysis was acknowledged by the study.

Sequencing of TCR beta covered CD8+ and CD4+ T cells obtained from blood. In contrast to the negatively isolated CD8+ and CD4+ T cells, TEMRA cells were FACS-enriched. Germline assignment: CDR1 DFQATT and CDR2 SNEGSKA (reference sequence). The V and J ends lost 5 bases and 4 bases, in that order; junction bases with no gene match: 10. The CDR3 covers 15 residues. As regards this clonotype: The antigen remains undetermined.

The sample consisted of CD8+ T cells from PBMCs. This sequence joins TRBV20-1 and TRBJ1-5; 8 bases map to TRBD1. This TCR derives from a human donor in good health. In DNA, the CDR3 is TGCAGTGCTTCGGCCGACAGGGGCTTTAATCAGCCCCAGCATTTT. Protein: CSASADRGFNQPQHF.